This TCR beta chain was documented in a study of blood T cell repertoires in COVID-19. Study context: T cells, B-cell-depleted T cells, or PBMCs supplied cDNA or gDNA.

How the authors handled the data: Researchers report that nucleated cell counts were estimated from reference gene primer amplification. This table comes from immunoSEQ multiplex PCR, and its TCRdb copy is limited to in-frame clones, with some not included. The V and J calls and clone size are taken from that table; D and trimming were inferred from the DNA. The table shows under 250,000 clones, with more than 70% occurring only once. Seattle patient enrollment occurred during active infection, with longitudinal follow-up thereafter. The V end lost 4 bases, the J end lost 7 bases, and 7 bases lay between the germline ends. Germline-derived CDR1 and CDR2 are ENHRY and SYGVKD. The CDR3 is 12 residues long.

The TCR comes from an elderly woman with COVID-19, enrolled during active disease. The chain combines TRBV10-3 with TRBJ1-4; the D gene is possibly TRBD1 (5 bases). Specimen: peripheral blood. CDR3 sequence reads: CAISVTGEKLFF. The CDR3, as DNA: TGTGCCATCAGTGTCACAGGTGAAAAACTGTTTTTT.